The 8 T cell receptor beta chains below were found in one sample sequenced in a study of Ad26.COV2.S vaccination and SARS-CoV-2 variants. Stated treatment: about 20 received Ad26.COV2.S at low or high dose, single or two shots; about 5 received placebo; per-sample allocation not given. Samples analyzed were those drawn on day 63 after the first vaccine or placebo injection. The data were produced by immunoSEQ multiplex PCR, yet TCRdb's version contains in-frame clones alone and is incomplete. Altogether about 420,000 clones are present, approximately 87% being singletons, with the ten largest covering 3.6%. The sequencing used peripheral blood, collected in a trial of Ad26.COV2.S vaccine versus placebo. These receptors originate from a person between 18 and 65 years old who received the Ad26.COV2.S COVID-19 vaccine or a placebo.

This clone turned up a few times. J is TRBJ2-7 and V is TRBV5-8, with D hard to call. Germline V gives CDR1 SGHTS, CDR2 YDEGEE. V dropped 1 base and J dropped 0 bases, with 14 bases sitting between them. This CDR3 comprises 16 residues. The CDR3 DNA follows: TGTGCCAGCAGCTTGTCTCCGGAGAGATACTCCTACGAGCAGTACTTC. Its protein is CASSLSPERYSYEQYF. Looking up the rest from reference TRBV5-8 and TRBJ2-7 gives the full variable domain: EAGVTQSPTHLIKTRGQQATLRCSPISGHTSVYWYQQALGLGLQFLLWYDEGEERNRGNFPPRFSGRQFPNYSSELNVNALELEDSALYLCASSLSPERYSYEQYFGPGTRLTVT.

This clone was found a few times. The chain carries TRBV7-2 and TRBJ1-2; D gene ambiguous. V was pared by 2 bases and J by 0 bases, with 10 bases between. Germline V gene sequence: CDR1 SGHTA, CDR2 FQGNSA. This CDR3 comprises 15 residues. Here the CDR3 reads CASSLRAASNYGYTF. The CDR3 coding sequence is TGTGCCAGCAGCTTAAGGGCAGCCTCTAACTATGGCTACACCTTC.

CDR3 bases: TGTGCCATCAGTGAGTCGGGTAATGAAAAACTGTTTTTT. This sequence encodes CAISESGNEKLFF. This chain connects TRBV10-3 to TRBJ1-4; D ambiguous. In germline, CDR1 is ENHRY, CDR2 SYGVKD. The CDR3 has 13 amino acids. V lost 0 bases to trimming and J lost 4 bases, with 3 bases between them.

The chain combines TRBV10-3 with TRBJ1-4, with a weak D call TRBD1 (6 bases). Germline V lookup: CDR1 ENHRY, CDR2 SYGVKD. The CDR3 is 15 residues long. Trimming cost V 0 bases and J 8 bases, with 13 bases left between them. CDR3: CAISESSRGREKLFF. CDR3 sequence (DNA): TGTGCCATCAGTGAGTCGAGCAGGGGAAGGGAAAAACTGTTTTTT.

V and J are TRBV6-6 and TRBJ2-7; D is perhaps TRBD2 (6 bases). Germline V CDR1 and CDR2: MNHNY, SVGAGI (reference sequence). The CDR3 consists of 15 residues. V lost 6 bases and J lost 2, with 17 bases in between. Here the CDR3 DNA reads TGTGCCAGCAGACCTCCTGGGGGGACCACCTACGAGCAGTACTTC. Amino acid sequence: CASRPPGGTTYEQYF.

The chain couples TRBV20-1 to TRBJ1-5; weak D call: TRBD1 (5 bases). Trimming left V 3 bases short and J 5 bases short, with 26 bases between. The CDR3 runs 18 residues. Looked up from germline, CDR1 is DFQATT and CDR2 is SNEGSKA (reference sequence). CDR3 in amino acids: CSASLSSIGATIHQPQHF. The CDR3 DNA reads TGCAGTGCTAGTCTTTCTAGCATAGGGGCAACAATCCATCAGCCCCAGCATTTT.

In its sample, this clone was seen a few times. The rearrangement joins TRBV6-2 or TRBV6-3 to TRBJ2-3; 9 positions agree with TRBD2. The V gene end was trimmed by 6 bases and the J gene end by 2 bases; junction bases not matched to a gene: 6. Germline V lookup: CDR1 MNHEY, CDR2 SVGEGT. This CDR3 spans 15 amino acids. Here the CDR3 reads CASSSGTSPTDTQYF. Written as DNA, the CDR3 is TGTGCCAGCAGCTCCGGGACTAGCCCCACAGATACGCAGTATTTT.

The CDR3 sequence: CASSERTTSGANVLTF. The CDR3 bases are TGTGCCAGCAGCGAACGGACAACCTCTGGGGCCAACGTCCTGACTTTC. The chain uses TRBV11-3 and TRBJ2-6; perhaps TRBD1 as D (5 bases). The V end lost 5 bases, the J end lost 0 bases, and 11 bases lay between the germline ends. In germline, CDR1 is SGHNT, CDR2 YENEEA. The length of the CDR3 is 16 residues.